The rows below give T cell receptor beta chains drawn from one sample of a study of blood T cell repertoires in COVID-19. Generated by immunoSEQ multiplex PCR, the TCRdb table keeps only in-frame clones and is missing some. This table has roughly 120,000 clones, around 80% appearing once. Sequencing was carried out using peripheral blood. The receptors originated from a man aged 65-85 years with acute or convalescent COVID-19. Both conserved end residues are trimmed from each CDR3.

CDR3 protein: ASSPPGVRGYT
V gene: TRBV18
J gene: TRBJ1-2

CDR3 protein: ASSLAGGAGQPQH
V gene: TRBV5-1
J gene: TRBJ1-5

CDR3 protein: ASKGAMNTEAF
V gene: TRBV19
J gene: TRBJ1-1

CDR3 protein: SASPGGNYEQY
V gene: TRBV20-1
J gene: TRBJ2-7

CDR3 protein: ASSSGQGQNSPLH
V gene: TRBV7-8
J gene: TRBJ1-6

CDR3 protein: ASSQETGFNAEAF
V gene: TRBV4-3
J gene: TRBJ1-1

CDR3 protein: ASQSSGTYTGELF
V gene: TRBV6-5
J gene: TRBJ2-2

CDR3 protein: ASSPKLAGAADTQY
V gene: TRBV18
J gene: TRBJ2-3

CDR3 protein: SVFSGSDEQY
V gene: TRBV29-1
J gene: TRBJ2-7

CDR3 protein: ATSDLAGVWKTEAF
V gene: TRBV24-1
J gene: TRBJ1-1

CDR3 protein: ASSDGITNEKLF
V gene: TRBV7-9
J gene: TRBJ1-4

CDR3 protein: ASSLAVGVFSGYT
V gene: TRBV7-9
J gene: TRBJ1-2

CDR3 protein: SVETGGRPDTQY
V gene: TRBV29-1
J gene: TRBJ2-3

CDR3 protein: ASSVVPGGYNEQF
V gene: TRBV9
J gene: TRBJ2-1

CDR3 protein: SVGTGYTDTQY
V gene: TRBV29-1
J gene: TRBJ2-3

CDR3 protein: ASSMGTGNQPQH
V gene: TRBV19
J gene: TRBJ1-5

CDR3 protein: ATTGTGLQHEQF
V gene: TRBV24-1
J gene: TRBJ2-1

CDR3 protein: ASSLVRNTEAF
V gene: TRBV6-2/TRBV6-3
J gene: TRBJ1-1

CDR3 protein: ASSRGLAGVAGELF
V gene: TRBV18
J gene: TRBJ2-2

CDR3 protein: ASSFGARVEAF
V gene: TRBV5-6
J gene: TRBJ1-1

CDR3 protein: ASSDSSGSDYNEQF
V gene: TRBV6-4
J gene: TRBJ2-1

CDR3 protein: ASSSQVTGSRHEQY
V gene: TRBV6-5
J gene: TRBJ2-7

CDR3 protein: VSSQGAAYEQY
V gene: TRBV28
J gene: TRBJ2-7

CDR3 protein: ASSLGLRDRVNYGYT
V gene: TRBV5-8
J gene: TRBJ1-2

CDR3 protein: AWSVSGDSNQPQH
V gene: TRBV30
J gene: TRBJ1-5

CDR3 protein: ASSESVAGPRNTQY
V gene: TRBV6-1
J gene: TRBJ2-3

CDR3 protein: ASSYGPGTMNTEAF
V gene: TRBV6-2/TRBV6-3
J gene: TRBJ1-1

CDR3 protein: ASSPGQGNTEAF
V gene: TRBV3-1/TRBV3-2
J gene: TRBJ1-1

CDR3 protein: SVLAGGSGAQY
V gene: TRBV29-1
J gene: TRBJ2-5

CDR3 protein: ASSIPGQGPNQPQH
V gene: TRBV19
J gene: TRBJ1-5

CDR3 protein: ASSYFATNEKLF
V gene: TRBV5-1
J gene: TRBJ1-4

CDR3 protein: ASSQGQLYGYT
V gene: TRBV7-2
J gene: TRBJ1-2

CDR3 protein: ASGSTSGGQETQY
V gene: TRBV7-2
J gene: TRBJ2-5

CDR3 protein: ATLDGGNTGELF
V gene: TRBV19
J gene: TRBJ2-2

CDR3 protein: ASSKTGTGELF
V gene: TRBV14
J gene: TRBJ2-2

CDR3 protein: ASSTRVAGGPMTYEQY
V gene: TRBV18
J gene: TRBJ2-7

CDR3 protein: ARSLTAGLAGGNTDTQY
V gene: TRBV5-3
J gene: TRBJ2-3

CDR3 protein: ASTREGTDTQY
V gene: TRBV2
J gene: TRBJ2-3

CDR3 protein: ASSQGDGDRVNEQF
V gene: TRBV14
J gene: TRBJ2-1

CDR3 protein: ASSETGGELF
V gene: TRBV7-8
J gene: TRBJ2-2

CDR3 protein: SASNTGDFTDTQY
V gene: TRBV20-1
J gene: TRBJ2-3

CDR3 protein: ASSSGVGYNNEQF
V gene: TRBV11-3
J gene: TRBJ2-1

CDR3 protein: ASSPFAQTRFSNQPQH
V gene: TRBV18
J gene: TRBJ1-5

CDR3 protein: AWTGMGSLLSYEQY
V gene: TRBV30
J gene: TRBJ2-7

CDR3 protein: ASSIGIGTGGRQPQH
V gene: TRBV19
J gene: TRBJ1-5

CDR3 protein: ASSHRSATNEKLF
V gene: TRBV3-1/TRBV3-2
J gene: TRBJ1-4

CDR3 protein: ASSRQGGETQY
V gene: TRBV3-1/TRBV3-2
J gene: TRBJ2-5

CDR3 protein: ASSPSFGLAFYEQY
V gene: TRBV9
J gene: TRBJ2-7

CDR3 protein: ASSPATGGITEAF
V gene: TRBV18
J gene: TRBJ1-1

CDR3 protein: AWSVEGRNEQF
V gene: TRBV30
J gene: TRBJ2-1

CDR3 protein: AWGPPRTLMNTEAF
V gene: TRBV30
J gene: TRBJ1-1

CDR3 protein: AISEVDRRGETQY
V gene: TRBV10-3
J gene: TRBJ2-5

CDR3 protein: ASSYADQGTNEKLF
V gene: TRBV6-6
J gene: TRBJ1-4